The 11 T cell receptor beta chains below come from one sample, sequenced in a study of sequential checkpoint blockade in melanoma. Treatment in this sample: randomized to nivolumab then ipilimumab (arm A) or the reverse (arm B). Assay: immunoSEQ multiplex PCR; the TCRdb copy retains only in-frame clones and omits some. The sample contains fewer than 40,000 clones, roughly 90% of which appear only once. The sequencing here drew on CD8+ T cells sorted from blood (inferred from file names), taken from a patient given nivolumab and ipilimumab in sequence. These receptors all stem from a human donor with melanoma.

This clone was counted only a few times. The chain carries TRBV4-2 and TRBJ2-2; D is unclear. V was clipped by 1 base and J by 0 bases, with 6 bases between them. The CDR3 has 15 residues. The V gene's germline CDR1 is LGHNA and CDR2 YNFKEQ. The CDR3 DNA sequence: TGTGCCAGCAGCCAAGTCTTCCCGAACACCGGGGAGCTGTTTTTT. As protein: CASSQVFPNTGELFF.

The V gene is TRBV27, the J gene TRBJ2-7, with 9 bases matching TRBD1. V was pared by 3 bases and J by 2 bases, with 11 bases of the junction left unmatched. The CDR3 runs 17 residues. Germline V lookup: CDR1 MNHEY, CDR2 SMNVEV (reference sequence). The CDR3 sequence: CASSFSTGTGFTYEQYF. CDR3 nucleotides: TGTGCCAGCAGTTTCTCTACCGGGACAGGGTTTACCTACGAGCAGTACTTC.

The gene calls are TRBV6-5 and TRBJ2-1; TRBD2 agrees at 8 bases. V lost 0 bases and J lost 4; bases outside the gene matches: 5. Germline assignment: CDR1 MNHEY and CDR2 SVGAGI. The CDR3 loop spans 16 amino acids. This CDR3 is CASSYSRGAPYNEQFF. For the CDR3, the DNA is TGTGCCAGCAGTTACTCGCGGGGGGCCCCTTACAATGAGCAGTTCTTC.

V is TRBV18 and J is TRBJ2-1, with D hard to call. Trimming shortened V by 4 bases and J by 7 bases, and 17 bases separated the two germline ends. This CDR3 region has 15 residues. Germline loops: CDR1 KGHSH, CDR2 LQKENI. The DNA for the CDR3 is TGTGCCAGCTCACTTTCTGTTGAGTTTATGAATGAGCAGTTCTTC. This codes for CASSLSVEFMNEQFF. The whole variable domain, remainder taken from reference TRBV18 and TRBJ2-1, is NAGVMQNPRHLVRRRGQEARLRCSPMKGHSHVYWYRQLPEEGLKFMVYLQKENIIDESGMPKERFSAEFPKEGPSILRIQQVVRGDSAAYFCASSLSVEFMNEQFFGPGTRLTVL.

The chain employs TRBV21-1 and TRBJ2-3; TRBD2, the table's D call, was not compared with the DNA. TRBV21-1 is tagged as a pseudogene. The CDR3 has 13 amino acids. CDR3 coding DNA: TGTGCCAATAGAAGAGGTAGGATAGATACGCAGTATTTT. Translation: CANRRGRIDTQYF.

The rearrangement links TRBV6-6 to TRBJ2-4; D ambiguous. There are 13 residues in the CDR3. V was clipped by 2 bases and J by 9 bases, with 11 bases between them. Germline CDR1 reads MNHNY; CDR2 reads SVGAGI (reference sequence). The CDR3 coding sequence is TGTGCCAGCAGTTACACTATCGGCGGCATTCAGTACTTC. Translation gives CASSYTIGGIQYF.

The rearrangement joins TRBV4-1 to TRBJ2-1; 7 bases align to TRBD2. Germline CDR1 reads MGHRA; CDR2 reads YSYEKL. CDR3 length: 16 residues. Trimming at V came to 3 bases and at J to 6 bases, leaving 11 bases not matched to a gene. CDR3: CASSQRVGLVANEQFF. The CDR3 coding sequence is TGCGCCAGCAGCCAGAGGGTCGGACTAGTGGCCAATGAGCAGTTCTTC.

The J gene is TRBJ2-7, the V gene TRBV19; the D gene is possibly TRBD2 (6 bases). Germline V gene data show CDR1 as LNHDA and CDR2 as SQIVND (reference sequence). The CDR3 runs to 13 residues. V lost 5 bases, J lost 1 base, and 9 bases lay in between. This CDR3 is CASSGGVSYEQYF. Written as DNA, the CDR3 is TGTGCCAGTAGTGGCGGGGTATCCTACGAGCAGTACTTC.

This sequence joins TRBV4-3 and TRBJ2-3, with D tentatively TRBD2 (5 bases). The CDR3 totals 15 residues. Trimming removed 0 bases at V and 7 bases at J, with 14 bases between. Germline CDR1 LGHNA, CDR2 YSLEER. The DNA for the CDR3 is TGCGCCAGCAGCCAAGAGGCCAGCGGAGGCTATACGCAGTATTTT. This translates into CASSQEASGGYTQYF.

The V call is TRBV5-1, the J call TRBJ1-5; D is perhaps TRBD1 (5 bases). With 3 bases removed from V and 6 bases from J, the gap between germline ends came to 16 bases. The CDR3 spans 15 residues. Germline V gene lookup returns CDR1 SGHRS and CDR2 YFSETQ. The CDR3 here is CASSSVPGRAQPQHF. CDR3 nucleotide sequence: TGCGCCAGCAGCTCCGTCCCAGGGAGGGCTCAGCCCCAGCATTTT.

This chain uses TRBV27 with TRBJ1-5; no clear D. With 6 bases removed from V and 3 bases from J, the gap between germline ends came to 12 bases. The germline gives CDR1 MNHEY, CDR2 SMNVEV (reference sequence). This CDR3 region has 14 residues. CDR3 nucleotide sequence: TGTGCCAGCAGGGGCGGGCGGCCCAATCAGCCCCAGCATTTT. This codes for CASRGGRPNQPQHF.